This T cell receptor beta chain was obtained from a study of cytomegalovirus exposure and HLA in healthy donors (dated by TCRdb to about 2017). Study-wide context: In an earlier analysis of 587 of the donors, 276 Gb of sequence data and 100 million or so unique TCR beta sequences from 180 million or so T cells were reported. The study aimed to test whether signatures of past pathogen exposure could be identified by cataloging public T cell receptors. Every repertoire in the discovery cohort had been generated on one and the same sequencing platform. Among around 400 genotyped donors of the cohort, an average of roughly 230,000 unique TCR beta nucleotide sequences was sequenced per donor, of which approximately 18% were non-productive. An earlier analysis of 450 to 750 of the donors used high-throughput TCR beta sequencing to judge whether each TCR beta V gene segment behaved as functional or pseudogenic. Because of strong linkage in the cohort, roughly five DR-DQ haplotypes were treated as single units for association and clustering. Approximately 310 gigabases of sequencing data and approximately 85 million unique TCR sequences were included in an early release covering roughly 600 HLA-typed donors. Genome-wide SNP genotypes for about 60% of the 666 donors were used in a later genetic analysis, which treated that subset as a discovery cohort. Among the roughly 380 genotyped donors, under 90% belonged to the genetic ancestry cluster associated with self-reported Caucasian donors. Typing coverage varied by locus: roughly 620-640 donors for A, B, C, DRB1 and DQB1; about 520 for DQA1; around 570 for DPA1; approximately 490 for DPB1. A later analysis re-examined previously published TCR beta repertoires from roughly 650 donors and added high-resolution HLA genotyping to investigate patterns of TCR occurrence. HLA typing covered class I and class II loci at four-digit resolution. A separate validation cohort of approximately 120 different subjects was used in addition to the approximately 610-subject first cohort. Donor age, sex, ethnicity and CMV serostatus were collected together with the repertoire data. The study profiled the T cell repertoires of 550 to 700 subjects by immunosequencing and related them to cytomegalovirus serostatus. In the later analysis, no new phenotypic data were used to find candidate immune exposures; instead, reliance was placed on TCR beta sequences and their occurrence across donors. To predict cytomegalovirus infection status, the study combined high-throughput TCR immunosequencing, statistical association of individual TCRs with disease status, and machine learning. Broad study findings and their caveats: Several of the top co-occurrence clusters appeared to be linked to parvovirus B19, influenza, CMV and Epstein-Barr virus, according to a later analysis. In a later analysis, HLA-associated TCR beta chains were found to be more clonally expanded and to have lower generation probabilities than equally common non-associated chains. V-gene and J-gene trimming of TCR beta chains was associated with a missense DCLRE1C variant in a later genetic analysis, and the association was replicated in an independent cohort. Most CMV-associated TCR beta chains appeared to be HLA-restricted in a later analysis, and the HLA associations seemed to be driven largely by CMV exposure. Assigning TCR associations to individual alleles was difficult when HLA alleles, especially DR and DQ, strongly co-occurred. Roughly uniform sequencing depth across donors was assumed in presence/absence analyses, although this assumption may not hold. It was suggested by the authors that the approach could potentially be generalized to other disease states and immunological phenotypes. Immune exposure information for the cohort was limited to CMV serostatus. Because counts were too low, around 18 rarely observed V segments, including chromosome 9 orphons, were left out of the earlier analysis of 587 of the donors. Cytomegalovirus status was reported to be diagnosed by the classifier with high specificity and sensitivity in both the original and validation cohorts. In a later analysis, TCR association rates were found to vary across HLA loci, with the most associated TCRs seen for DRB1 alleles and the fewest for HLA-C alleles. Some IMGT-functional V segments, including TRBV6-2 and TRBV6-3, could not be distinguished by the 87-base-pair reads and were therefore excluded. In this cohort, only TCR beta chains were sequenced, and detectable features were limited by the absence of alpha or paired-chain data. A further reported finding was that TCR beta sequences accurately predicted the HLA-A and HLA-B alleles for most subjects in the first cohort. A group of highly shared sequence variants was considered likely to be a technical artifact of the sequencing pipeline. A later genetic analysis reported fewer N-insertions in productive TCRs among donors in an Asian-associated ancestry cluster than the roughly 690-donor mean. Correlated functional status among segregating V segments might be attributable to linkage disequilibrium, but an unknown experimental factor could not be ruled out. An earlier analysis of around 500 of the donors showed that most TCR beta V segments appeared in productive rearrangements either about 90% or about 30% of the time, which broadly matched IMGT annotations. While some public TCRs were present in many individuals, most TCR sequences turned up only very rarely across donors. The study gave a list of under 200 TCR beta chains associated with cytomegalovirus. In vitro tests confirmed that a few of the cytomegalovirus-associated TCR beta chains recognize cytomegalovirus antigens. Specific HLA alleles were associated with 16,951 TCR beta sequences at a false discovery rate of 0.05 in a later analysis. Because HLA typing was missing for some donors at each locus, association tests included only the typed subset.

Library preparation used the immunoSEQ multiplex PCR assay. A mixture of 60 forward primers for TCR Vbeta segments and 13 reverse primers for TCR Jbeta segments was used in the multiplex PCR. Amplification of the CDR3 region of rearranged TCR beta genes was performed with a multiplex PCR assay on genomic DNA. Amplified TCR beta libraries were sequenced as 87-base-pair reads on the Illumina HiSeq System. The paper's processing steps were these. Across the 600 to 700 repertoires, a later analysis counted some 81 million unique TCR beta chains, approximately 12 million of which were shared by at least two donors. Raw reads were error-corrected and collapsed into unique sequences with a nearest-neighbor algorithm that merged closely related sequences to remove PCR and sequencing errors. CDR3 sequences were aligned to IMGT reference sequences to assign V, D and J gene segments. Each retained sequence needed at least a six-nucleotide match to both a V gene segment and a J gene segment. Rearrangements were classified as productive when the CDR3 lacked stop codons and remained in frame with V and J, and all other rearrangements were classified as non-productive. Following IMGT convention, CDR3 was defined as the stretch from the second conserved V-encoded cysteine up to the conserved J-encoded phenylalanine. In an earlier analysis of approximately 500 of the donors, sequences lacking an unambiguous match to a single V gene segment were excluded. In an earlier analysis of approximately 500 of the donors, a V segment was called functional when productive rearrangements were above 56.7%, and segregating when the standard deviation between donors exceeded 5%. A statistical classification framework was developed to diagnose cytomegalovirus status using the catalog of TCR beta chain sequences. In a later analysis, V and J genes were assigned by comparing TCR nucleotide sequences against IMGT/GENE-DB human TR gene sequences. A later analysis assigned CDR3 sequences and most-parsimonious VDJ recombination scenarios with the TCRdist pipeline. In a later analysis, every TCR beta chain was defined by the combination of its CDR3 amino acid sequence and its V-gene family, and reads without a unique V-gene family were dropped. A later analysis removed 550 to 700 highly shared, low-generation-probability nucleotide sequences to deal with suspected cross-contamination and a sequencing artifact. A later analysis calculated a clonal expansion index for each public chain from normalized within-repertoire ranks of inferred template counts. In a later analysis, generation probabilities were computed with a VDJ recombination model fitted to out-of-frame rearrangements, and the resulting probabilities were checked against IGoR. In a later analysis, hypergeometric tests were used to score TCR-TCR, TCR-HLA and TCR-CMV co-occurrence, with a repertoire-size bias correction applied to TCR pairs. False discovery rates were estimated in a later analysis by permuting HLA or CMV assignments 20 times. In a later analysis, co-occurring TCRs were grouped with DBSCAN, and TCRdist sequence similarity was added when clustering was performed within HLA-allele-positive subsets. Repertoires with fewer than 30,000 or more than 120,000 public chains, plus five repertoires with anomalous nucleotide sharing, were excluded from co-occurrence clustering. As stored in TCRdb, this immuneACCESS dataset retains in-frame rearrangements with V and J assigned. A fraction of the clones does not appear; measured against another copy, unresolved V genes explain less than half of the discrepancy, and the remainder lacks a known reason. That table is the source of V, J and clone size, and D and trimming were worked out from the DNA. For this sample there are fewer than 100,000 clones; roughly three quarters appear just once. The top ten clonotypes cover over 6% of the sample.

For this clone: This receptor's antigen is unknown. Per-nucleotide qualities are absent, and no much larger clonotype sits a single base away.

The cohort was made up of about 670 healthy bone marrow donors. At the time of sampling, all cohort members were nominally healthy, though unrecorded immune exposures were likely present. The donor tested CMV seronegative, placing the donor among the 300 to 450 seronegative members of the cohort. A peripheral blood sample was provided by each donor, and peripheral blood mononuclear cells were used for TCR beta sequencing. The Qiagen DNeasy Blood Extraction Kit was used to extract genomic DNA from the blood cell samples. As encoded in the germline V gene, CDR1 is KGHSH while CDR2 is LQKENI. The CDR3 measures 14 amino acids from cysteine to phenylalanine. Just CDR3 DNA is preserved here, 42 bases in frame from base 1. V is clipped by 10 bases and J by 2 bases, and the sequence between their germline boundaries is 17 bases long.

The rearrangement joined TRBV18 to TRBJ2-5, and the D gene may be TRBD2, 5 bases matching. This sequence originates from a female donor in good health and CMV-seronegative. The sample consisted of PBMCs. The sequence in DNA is TGTGCCACCCAAGCCTTCGGGGTTCAAGAGACCCAGTACTTC. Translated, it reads CATQAFGVQETQYF.